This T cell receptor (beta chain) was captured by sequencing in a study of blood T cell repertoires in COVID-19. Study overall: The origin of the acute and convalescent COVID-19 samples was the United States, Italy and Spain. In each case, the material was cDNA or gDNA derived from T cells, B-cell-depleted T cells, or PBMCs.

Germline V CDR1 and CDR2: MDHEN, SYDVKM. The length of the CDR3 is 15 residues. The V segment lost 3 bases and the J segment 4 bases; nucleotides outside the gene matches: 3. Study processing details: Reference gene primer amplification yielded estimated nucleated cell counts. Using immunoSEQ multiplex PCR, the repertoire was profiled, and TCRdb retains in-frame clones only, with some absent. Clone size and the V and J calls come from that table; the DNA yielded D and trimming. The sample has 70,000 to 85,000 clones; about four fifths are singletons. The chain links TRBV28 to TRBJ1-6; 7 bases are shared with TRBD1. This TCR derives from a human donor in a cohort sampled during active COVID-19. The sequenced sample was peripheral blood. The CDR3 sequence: CASSFAGGYNSPLHF. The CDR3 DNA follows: TGTGCCAGCAGTTTCGCAGGGGGGTATAATTCACCCCTCCACTTT.